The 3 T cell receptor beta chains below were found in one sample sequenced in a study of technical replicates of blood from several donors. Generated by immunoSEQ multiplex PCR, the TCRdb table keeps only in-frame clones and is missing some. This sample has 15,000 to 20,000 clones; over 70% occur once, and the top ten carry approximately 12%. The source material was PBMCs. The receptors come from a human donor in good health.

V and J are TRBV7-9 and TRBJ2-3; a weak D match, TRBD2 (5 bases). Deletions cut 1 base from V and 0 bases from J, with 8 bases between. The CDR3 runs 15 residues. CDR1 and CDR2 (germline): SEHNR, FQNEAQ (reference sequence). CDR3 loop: CASSLVSGSTDTQYF. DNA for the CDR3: TGTGCCAGCAGCTTAGTCAGCGGCAGCACAGATACGCAGTATTTT. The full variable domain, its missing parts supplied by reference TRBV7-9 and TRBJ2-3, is DTGVSQNPRHKITKRGQNVTFRCDPISEHNRLYWYRQTLGQGPEFLTYFQNEAQLEKSRLLSDRFSAERPKGSFSTLEIQRTEQGDSAMYLCASSLVSGSTDTQYFGPGTRLTVL.

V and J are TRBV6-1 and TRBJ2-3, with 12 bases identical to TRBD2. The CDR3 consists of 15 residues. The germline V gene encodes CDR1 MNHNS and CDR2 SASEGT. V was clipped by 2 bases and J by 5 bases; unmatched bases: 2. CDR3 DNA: TGTGCCAGCAGTGAACTAGCGGGAGGGCAAGATACGCAGTATTTT. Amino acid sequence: CASSELAGGQDTQYF.

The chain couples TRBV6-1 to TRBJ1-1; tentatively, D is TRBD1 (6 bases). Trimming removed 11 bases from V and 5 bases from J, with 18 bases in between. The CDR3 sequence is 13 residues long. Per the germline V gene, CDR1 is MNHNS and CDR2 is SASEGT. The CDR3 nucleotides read TGTGCCGCGACGAACAGGGATTTGACTGAAGCTTTCTTT. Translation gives CAATNRDLTEAFF.